Shown below are 21 T cell receptor beta chains from a single sample sequenced in a study of blood T cell repertoires in COVID-19. Produced via immunoSEQ multiplex PCR; TCRdb's table is partial and in-frame only. There are a few hundred thousand clones in the sample; 80% to 90% occur only once, and around 4.2% lies in the top ten. Sequences were obtained from PBMCs or T cells enriched from blood (not recorded which). Receptors originate from a middle-aged woman with acute COVID-19.

CDR3 amino acids: CATSSREGPYEQYF. CDR3 nucleotide sequence: TGTGCCACCAGCAGCCGTGAGGGCCCCTACGAGCAGTACTTC. The V gene is TRBV15, the J gene TRBJ2-7, with a tentative D call TRBD2 (5 bases). The CDR3 runs 14 residues. Deletions cut 3 bases from V and 2 bases from J, with 11 bases between. The germline CDR1 and CDR2 sequences are LNHNV and YYDKDF (reference sequence).

The CDR3 DNA reads TGTGCCAGCAGCCCCGGGACAGCGGGCGGGGAGCTGTTTTTT. Translation gives CASSPGTAGGELFF. The rearrangement links TRBV21-1 to TRBJ2-2; the DNA was not used to check the table's D call, TRBD1. TRBV21-1 is a pseudogene segment. The CDR3 totals 14 residues.

V and J are TRBV2 and TRBJ1-5; 8 bases fit TRBD1. Germline V CDR1 and CDR2: SNHLY, FYNNEI. The CDR3 consists of 14 residues. V trimming: 11 bases; J trimming: 5 bases; junction bases outside the gene matches: 11. This CDR3 is CASTKDRGDQPQHF. For the CDR3, the DNA is TGTGCCTCGACTAAAGACAGGGGTGATCAGCCCCAGCATTTT.

The rearrangement uses TRBV27 and TRBJ1-2; the D gene is possibly TRBD1 (6 bases). The germline CDR1 and CDR2 sequences are MNHEY and SMNVEV (reference sequence). V gave up 3 bases and J gave up 7 bases, with 15 bases separating them. This CDR3 is 14 amino acids long. For the CDR3, the DNA is TGTGCCAGCAGTTTGGCGACCGGGACAAGTGGCTACACCTTC. Protein product: CASSLATGTSGYTF.

This chain links TRBV6-5 with TRBJ1-2; 8 positions agree with TRBD1. The CDR3 length is 13 residues. Per the germline V gene, CDR1 is MNHEY and CDR2 is SVGAGI. V shed 6 bases, J shed 7 bases, and the junction held 7 bases outside the gene matches. CDR3 sequence: CASRRGTGSGYTF. The DNA of the CDR3 is TGTGCCAGCAGGCGAGGGACAGGAAGTGGCTACACCTTC.

This clone came up once. The chain carries TRBV4-1 and TRBJ2-1; TRBD2 aligns across 8 bases. The germline V gene has CDR1 MGHRA and CDR2 YSYEKL. J gave up 3 bases and V 0 bases, and 4 bases lay outside the gene matches. This CDR3 contains 16 residues. This CDR3 reads CASSQELAENYNEQFF. The CDR3 nucleotides read TGCGCCAGCAGCCAAGAACTAGCGGAGAACTACAATGAGCAGTTCTTC.

The chain uses TRBV6-5 and TRBJ2-1; a possible D gene is TRBD2 (5 bases). Trimming removed 0 bases from V and 6 bases from J, with 12 bases in between. The CDR3 has 15 amino acids. Germline V gene sequence: CDR1 MNHEY, CDR2 SVGAGI. CDR3 nucleotide sequence: TGTGCCAGCAGTTACTCGAGGGCCCGGGGCAATGAGCAGTTCTTC. It specifies CASSYSRARGNEQFF.

V usage is TRBV7-8 and J usage is TRBJ1-2, with TRBD1 as a possible D gene (5 bases). From germline, CDR1 is SGHVS and CDR2 FQNEAQ. V was pared by 2 bases and J by 7 bases, with 11 bases between. The CDR3 consists of 13 residues. The CDR3, as DNA: TGTGCCAGCAGCTTATCGGGGGTAACTGGCTACACCTTC. Protein sequence: CASSLSGVTGYTF.

This clone was detected once. The gene calls are TRBV16 and TRBJ1-1, with D possibly being TRBD1 (6 bases). The CDR3 runs 15 residues. Germline V gene lookup returns CDR1 KGHSY and CDR2 FQNENV. V dropped 1 base and J dropped 1 base, with 10 bases sitting between them. The CDR3 here is CASSQYQGTNTEAFF. The CDR3 DNA reads TGTGCCAGCAGCCAATATCAGGGGACGAACACTGAAGCTTTCTTT.

The CDR3 sequence: CASRGLAGEHEQYF. The CDR3 DNA reads as TGTGCCAGCAGGGGACTAGCGGGAGAACACGAGCAGTACTTC. J is TRBJ2-7 and V is TRBV7-9; 14 bases fit TRBD2. V lost 6 bases, J lost 5 bases, and 3 bases stayed unmatched. The CDR3 has 14 residues. Per germline, CDR1 SEHNR and CDR2 FQNEAQ (reference sequence).

This rearrangement joins TRBV5-1 to TRBJ1-3; 12 nucleotides agree with TRBD1. Germline-derived CDR1 and CDR2 are SGHRS and YFSETQ. Unmatched junction bases numbered 7, after V lost 3 bases and J lost 3 bases. The CDR3 consists of 17 residues. The CDR3 loop is CASSSVGTGGNGNTIYF. Here the CDR3 DNA reads TGCGCCAGCAGCTCGGTCGGGACAGGGGGCAATGGAAACACCATATATTTT.

This clone came up once. This chain links TRBV28 with TRBJ1-4, with TRBD1 identical over 9 bases. The CDR3 is made up of 17 amino acids. CDR1 is MDHEN, CDR2 SYDVKM, per germline. Trimming at V came to 6 bases and at J to 6 bases, leaving 14 bases not matched to a gene. CDR3 coding DNA: TGTGCCAGCAGCCAGACAGGGGGTGGGCTAGTGGATGAAAAACTGTTTTTT. Amino acid sequence: CASSQTGGGLVDEKLFF.

The V call is TRBV7-3, the J call TRBJ2-5; possible D gene TRBD1, 7 bases. Germline V gene sequence: CDR1 SGHTA, CDR2 FQGTGA. This CDR3 comprises 13 residues. Trimming left V 5 bases short and J 4 bases short, with 11 bases between. The CDR3 loop is CASSAGQLETQYF. The CDR3 DNA is TGTGCCAGCAGCGCGGGACAGCTAGAGACCCAGTACTTC.

This sequence joins TRBV6-1 and TRBJ2-5, with a weak D call TRBD2 (6 bases). The V gene lost 2 bases and the J gene lost 3 bases, with 13 bases spanning the gap. Germline V lookup: CDR1 MNHNS, CDR2 SASEGT. The CDR3 spans 15 residues. The CDR3 region is CASSELGGTKETQYF. CDR3 coding DNA: TGTGCCAGCAGTGAATTAGGAGGGACCAAAGAGACCCAGTACTTC.

V usage is TRBV18 and J usage is TRBJ2-3, with D perhaps TRBD2 (6 bases). Deletions cut 4 bases from V and 2 bases from J, with 7 bases between. CDR1 is KGHSH, CDR2 LQKENI, per germline. CDR3 length equals 13 residues. CDR3 loop: CASSRGITDTQYF. The CDR3 region has the DNA TGTGCCAGCTCACGCGGGATCACAGATACGCAGTATTTT.

The chain couples TRBV5-1 to TRBJ2-3; TRBD1 is a possible D gene (5 bases). Looked up from germline, CDR1 is SGHRS and CDR2 is YFSETQ. The CDR3 totals 16 residues. Trimming removed 0 bases from V and 5 bases from J, with 16 bases in between. The CDR3 reads CASSLVGEKRGDTQYF. CDR3 DNA sequence: TGCGCCAGCAGCTTGGTTGGGGAAAAAAGGGGAGATACGCAGTATTTT.

The V and J genes are TRBV5-6 and TRBJ2-5; 9 nucleotides match TRBD2. The germline V gene encodes CDR1 SGHDT and CDR2 YYEEEE. The CDR3 has 14 amino acids. Unmatched junction bases numbered 3, after V lost 4 bases and J lost 2 bases. In nucleotides, the CDR3 is TGTGCCAGCAGCCTAACTAGCGGGCAAGAGACCCAGTACTTC. Amino acid sequence: CASSLTSGQETQYF.

This chain uses TRBV6-5 with TRBJ1-5, with 9 positions matching TRBD1. CDR1 is MNHEY and CDR2 is SVGAGI in the germline V gene. V trimming: 7 bases; J trimming: 5 bases; junction bases outside the gene matches: 3. The CDR3 sequence is 13 residues long. The CDR3 reads CASTRDRDQPQHF. The CDR3 DNA follows: TGTGCCAGCACGAGGGACAGGGATCAGCCCCAGCATTTT.

The gene calls are TRBV7-9 and TRBJ1-1; D is undetermined. Germline V gives CDR1 SEHNR, CDR2 FQNEAQ (reference sequence). This CDR3 has 14 residues. The V end lost 4 bases, the J end lost 4 bases, and 13 bases lay between the germline ends. The CDR3 protein is CASSSRGEGTEAFF. The CDR3 region has the DNA TGTGCCAGCAGCTCCCGCGGGGAAGGCACTGAAGCTTTCTTT.

V gene TRBV9 combines with J gene TRBJ2-7; 7 nucleotides line up with TRBD2. The CDR3 is 16 amino acids. Losses at the gene ends were 0 bases for V and 4 bases for J; bases not matched to a gene: 10. Germline CDR1 SGDLS, CDR2 YYNGEE. Here the CDR3 DNA reads TGTGCCAGCAGCGTAGGTATCAAAGCGGGGACGTACGAGCAGTACTTC. This encodes CASSVGIKAGTYEQYF.

The chain joins TRBV3-1 (or the pseudogene TRBV3-2) to TRBJ2-7, with 8 positions matching TRBD2. The CDR3 is made up of 15 amino acids. V shed 1 base and J 3 bases; nucleotides not matched to a gene: 5. Germline V CDR1 and CDR2: LGHDT, YNNKEL (reference sequence). The CDR3 loop reads CASSQVGGVIYEQYF. CDR3 DNA sequence: TGTGCCAGCAGCCAAGTCGGGGGGGTTATCTACGAGCAGTACTTC.